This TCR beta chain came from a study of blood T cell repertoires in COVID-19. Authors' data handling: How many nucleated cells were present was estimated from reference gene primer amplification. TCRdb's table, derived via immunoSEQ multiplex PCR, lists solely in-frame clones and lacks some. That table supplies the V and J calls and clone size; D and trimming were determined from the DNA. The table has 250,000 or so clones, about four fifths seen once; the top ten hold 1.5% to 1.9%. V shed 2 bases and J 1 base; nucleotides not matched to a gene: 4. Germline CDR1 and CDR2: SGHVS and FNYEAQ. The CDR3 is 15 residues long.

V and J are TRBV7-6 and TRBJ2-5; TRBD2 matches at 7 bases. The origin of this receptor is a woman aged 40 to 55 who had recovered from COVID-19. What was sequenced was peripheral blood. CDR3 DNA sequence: TGTGCCAGCAGCTTACTAGCGGAGGCCCAAGAGACCCAGTACTTC. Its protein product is CASSLLAEAQETQYF.